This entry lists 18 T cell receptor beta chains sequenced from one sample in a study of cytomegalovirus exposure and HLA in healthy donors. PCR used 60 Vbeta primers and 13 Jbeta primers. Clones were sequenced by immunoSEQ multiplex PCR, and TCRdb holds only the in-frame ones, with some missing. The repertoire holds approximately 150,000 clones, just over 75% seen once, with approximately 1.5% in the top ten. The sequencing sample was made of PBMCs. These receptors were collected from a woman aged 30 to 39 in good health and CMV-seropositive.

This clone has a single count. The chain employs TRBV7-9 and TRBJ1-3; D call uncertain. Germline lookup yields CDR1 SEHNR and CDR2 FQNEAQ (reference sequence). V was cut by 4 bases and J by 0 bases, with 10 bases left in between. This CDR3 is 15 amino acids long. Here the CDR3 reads CASSSDGSSGNTIYF. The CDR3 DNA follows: TGTGCCAGCAGCTCCGACGGGAGCTCTGGAAACACCATATATTTT.

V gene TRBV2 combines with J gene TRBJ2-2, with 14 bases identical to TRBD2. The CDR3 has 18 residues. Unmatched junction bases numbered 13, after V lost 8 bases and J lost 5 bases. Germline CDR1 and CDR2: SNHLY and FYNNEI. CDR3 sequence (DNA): TGTGCCAGCTATCCGGGACTAGCGGGAGTGGGCGGGACCGGGGAGCTGTTTTTT. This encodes CASYPGLAGVGGTGELFF.

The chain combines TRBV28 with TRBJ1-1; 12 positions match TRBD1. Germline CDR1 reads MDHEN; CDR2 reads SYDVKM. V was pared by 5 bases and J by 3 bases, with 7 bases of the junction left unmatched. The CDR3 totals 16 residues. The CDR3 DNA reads TGTGCCAGCAGTAACTACCGGGACAGGGGGCACACTGAAGCTTTCTTT. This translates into CASSNYRDRGHTEAFF.

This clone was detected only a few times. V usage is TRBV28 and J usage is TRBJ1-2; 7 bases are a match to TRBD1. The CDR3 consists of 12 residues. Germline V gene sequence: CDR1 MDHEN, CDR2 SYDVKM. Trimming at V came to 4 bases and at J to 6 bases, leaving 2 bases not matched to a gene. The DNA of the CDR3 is TGTGCCAGCAGTTCGACAGGGAATGGCTACACCTTC. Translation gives CASSSTGNGYTF.

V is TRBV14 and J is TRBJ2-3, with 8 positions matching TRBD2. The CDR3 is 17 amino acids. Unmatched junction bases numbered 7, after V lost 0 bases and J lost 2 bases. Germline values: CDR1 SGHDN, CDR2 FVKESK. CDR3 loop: CASSQEAVAGITDTQYF. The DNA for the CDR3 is TGTGCCAGCAGCCAAGAAGCGGTAGCGGGGATCACAGATACGCAGTATTTT.

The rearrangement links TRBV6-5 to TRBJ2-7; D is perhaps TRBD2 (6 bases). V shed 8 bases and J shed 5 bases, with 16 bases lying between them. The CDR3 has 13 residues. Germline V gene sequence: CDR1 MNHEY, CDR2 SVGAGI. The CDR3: CASARPSGDEQYF. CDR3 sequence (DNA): TGTGCCAGCGCGAGACCTTCGGGAGACGAGCAGTACTTC.

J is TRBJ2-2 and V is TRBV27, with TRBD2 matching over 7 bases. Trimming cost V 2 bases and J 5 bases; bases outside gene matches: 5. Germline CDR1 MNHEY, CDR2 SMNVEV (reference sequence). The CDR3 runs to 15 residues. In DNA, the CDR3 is TGTGCCAGCAGTTTAGGCGGGAGCGGTACCGGGGAGCTGTTTTTT. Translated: CASSLGGSGTGELFF.

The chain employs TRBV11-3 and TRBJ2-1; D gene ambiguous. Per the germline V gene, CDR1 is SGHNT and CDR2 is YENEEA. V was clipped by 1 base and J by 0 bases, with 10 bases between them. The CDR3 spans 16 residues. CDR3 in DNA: TGTGCCAGCAGCTTAGTGGCAGGATACTCCTACAATGAGCAGTTCTTC. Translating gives CASSLVAGYSYNEQFF.

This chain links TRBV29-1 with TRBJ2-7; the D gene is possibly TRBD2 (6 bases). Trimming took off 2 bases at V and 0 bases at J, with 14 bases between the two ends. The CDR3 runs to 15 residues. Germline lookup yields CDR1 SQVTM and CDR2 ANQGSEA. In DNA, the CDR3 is TGCAGCGTTGAAAGGCCGGGGGTCAGCTCCTACGAGCAGTACTTC. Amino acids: CSVERPGVSSYEQYF.

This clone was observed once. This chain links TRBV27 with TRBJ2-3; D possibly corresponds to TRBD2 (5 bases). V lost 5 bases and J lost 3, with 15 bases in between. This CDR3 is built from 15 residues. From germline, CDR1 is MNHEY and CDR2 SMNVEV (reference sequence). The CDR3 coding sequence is TGTGCCAGCAGTCCAATAGCCCCGGGGACAGATACGCAGTATTTT. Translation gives CASSPIAPGTDTQYF.

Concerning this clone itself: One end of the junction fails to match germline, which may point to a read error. The CDR3 loop is CASSSVNTGGLFF. The CDR3 coding sequence is TGTGCCAGCAGCTCTGTGAACACCGGGGGGCTGTTTTTT. The V gene is TRBV27, the J gene TRBJ2-2; perhaps TRBD2 as D (6 bases). CDR3 length: 13 amino acids. The germline V gene encodes CDR1 MNHEY and CDR2 SMNVEV (reference sequence).

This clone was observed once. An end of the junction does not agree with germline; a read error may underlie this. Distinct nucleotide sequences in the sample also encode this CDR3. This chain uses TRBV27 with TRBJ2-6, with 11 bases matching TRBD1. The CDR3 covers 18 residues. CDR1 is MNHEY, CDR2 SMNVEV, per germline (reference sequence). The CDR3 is CASSFSWTGGAGANVLTF. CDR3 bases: TGTGCCAGCAGTTTCAGTTGGACAGGGGGCGCTGGGGCCAACGTCCTGACCTTC.

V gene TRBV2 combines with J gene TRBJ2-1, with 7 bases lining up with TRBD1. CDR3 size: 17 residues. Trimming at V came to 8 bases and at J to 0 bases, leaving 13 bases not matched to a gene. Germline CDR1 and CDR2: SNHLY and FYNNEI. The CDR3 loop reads CASRDSRLLSSYNEQFF. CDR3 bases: TGTGCCAGCCGGGACAGTCGTTTACTAAGCTCCTACAATGAGCAGTTCTTC.

Written as DNA, the CDR3 is TGTGCCAGCAAGGTAGCGGGAGACCCCTACAATGAGCAGTTCTTC. Protein product: CASKVAGDPYNEQFF. V usage is TRBV2 and J usage is TRBJ2-1; 9 bases are a match to TRBD2. This CDR3 spans 15 amino acids. V dropped 7 bases and J dropped 2; count of bases not matched to a gene: 6. The V gene's germline CDR1 is SNHLY and CDR2 FYNNEI.

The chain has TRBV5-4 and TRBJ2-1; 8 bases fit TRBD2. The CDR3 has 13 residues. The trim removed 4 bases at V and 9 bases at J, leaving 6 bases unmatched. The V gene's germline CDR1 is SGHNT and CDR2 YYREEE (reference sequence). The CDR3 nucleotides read TGTGCCAGCAGCGCGGGACTAGGAGGTGAGCAGTTCTTC. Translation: CASSAGLGGEQFF.

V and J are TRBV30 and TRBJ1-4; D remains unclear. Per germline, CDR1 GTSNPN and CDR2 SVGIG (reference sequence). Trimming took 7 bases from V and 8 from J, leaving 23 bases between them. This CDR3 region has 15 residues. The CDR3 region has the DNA TGTGCCTCCCCTAGAGGTGAACGGCATACAGAAAAACTGTTTTTT. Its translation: CASPRGERHTEKLFF.

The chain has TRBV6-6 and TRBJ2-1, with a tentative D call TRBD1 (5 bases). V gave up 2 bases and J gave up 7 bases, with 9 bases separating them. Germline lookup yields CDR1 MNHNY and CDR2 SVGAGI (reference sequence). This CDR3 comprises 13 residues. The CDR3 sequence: CASSYPGLNEQFF. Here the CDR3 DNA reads TGTGCCAGCAGTTACCCAGGGTTGAATGAGCAGTTCTTC.

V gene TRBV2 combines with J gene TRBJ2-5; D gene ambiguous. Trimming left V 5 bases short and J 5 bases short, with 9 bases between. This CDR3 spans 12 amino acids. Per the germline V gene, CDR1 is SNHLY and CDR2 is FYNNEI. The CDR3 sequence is CASSSIGETQYF. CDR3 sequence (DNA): TGTGCCAGCAGTAGTATCGGGGAGACCCAGTACTTC.